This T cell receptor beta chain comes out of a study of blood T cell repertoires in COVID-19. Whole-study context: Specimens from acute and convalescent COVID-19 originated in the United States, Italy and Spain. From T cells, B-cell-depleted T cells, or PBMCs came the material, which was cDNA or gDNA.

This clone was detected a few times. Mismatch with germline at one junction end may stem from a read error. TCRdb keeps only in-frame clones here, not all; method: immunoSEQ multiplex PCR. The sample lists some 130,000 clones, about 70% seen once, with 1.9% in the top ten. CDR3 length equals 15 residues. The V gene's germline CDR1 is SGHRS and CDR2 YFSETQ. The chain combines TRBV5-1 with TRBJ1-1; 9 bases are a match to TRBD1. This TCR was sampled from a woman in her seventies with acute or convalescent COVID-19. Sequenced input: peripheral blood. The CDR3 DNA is TGCGCCAGCAGGTTGGACAGGGGTAGAAACACTGAAGCTTTCTTT. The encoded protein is CASRLDRGRNTEAFF.